This TCR beta chain was retrieved from a study of control samples from healthy donors and cancer patients. Germline lookup yields CDR1 SGHRS and CDR2 YFSETQ. The CDR3 is made up of 19 amino acids. The V segment lost 5 bases and the J segment 0 bases; nucleotides outside the gene matches: 12. Assay used: immunoSEQ multiplex PCR; TCRdb lists only in-frame clones, some missing. The data contain 90,000 to 100,000 clones, around 80% of them singletons. This clone was found once. The sequence was collected from a man aged 55 to 70 in good health. Sample: blood. The rearrangement uses TRBV5-1 and TRBJ2-5; TRBD2 matches at 14 bases. Here the CDR3 reads CASRSKVGTSGRYQETQYF. The CDR3 nucleotides read TGCGCCAGCAGGTCGAAAGTCGGGACTAGCGGGAGATACCAAGAGACCCAGTACTTC.